These T cell receptor beta chains were read from a single sample in a study of CD8 T cells in ankylosing spondylitis. Via MiXCR, TCRdb re-called the 5' RACE reads, giving one row per CDR3 protein. The table records 150,000 to 200,000 distinct CDR3 sequences, roughly 30% of them present only once. Sequenced material: synovial fluid, either unsorted or a sorted T cell fraction (not recorded which). All receptors derive from a male donor with ankylosing spondylitis. CDR3s leave out the opening cysteine and the closing phenylalanine or tryptophan. Each record gives: J gene, clone size, V gene, CDR3 protein. Expanded clones get a size class; other rows say once, few or many, or leave the size out.

TRBJ1-1 | - | TRBV12-3/TRBV12-4 | ASSRGDRGAF
TRBJ1-3 | few | TRBV12-3/TRBV12-4 | ASRSSNSGNTIY
TRBJ1-2 | few | TRBV12-3/TRBV12-4 | ASSSHGRGYGYT
TRBJ1-1 | - | TRBV6-1 | ASRTTKFSTEAF
TRBJ2-6 | - | TRBV5-6 | ASSLMGISSGANVLT
TRBJ2-3 | - | TRBV5-1 | ASSRSGGAGTDTQY
TRBJ2-1 | few | TRBV20-1 | SASGLSEEQF
TRBJ2-3 | - | TRBV5-1 | ASSVGTGRDTQY
TRBJ2-3 | - | TRBV2 | ASSEPGGLTDTQY
TRBJ2-3 | - | TRBV10-1 | ASSESRGSGTVDTDTQY
TRBJ1-5 | - | TRBV15 | ATSRGTVSNQPQH
TRBJ1-1 | - | TRBV7-2 | ASSSNPGGRTEAF
TRBJ2-3 | many | TRBV11-2 | ASSLGGVAGRDTQY
TRBJ1-2 | few | TRBV29-1 | SAGTEFNYGYT